Sequencing of this T cell receptor (beta chain) was carried out in a study of blood T cell repertoires in COVID-19. The overall study: Nucleic acid was either cDNA or gDNA, and it came from T cells, B-cell-depleted T cells, or PBMCs.

Per the authors' pipeline: The assay estimated nucleated cells by amplifying reference gene primers. Assay used: immunoSEQ multiplex PCR; TCRdb lists only in-frame clones, some missing. That table gives V, J and clone size, and the DNA gave D and trimming. The sample has about 200,000 clones, 85% to 90% seen once. This CDR3 spans 12 amino acids. The V end lost 5 bases, the J end lost 4 bases, and 8 bases lay between the germline ends. Per germline, CDR1 WSHSY and CDR2 SAAADI. The receptor was isolated from a middle-aged man with acute or convalescent COVID-19. The chain uses TRBV10-2 and TRBJ1-2; D is unresolved. The sequenced material came from peripheral blood. CDR3 coding DNA: TGCGCCAGCAGTCCGGAGCGCTATGGCTACACCTTC. It translates to CASSPERYGYTF.